One and the same sample provided the 5 T cell receptor beta chains below, sequenced in a study of blood T cells in healthy people across ages. Sample-barcoded 5' priming and a J-beta primer mix drove a second PCR of 7 to 11 cycles. TCRdb reprocessed the 5' RACE reads with MiXCR, giving one entry per CDR3 protein. The sample holds roughly 930,000 distinct CDR3 sequences, under 50% seen once. Sequences were obtained from blood. These receptors all come from a man younger than 45 in good health.

The chain links TRBV6-2 or TRBV6-3 to TRBJ2-1, with no clear D. The V and J ends lost 6 bases and 3 bases respectively, with 9 bases between them. Germline V gene data show CDR1 as MNHEY and CDR2 as SVGEGT. The CDR3 contains 13 residues. The CDR3 here is CASRVAVYNEQFF. CDR3 DNA: TGTGCCAGCAGGGTGGCGGTCTACAATGAGCAGTTCTTC.

This clonotype was seen a few times. The J gene is TRBJ2-4, the V gene TRBV5-1; TRBD1 matches at 8 bases. V lost 2 bases, J lost 8 bases, and 6 bases stayed unmatched. Germline CDR1 SGHRS, CDR2 YFSETQ. This CDR3 region has 14 residues. CDR3 sequence: CASSFQGARDIQYF. In DNA, the CDR3 is TGCGCCAGCAGCTTCCAGGGGGCGAGAGACATTCAGTACTTC.

The sample holds many counts of this clonotype. The V and J genes are TRBV27 and TRBJ2-1, with D tentatively TRBD2 (5 bases). The V end was cut by 3 bases, the J end by 6 bases, with 9 bases between. The CDR3 has 13 amino acids. CDR1 MNHEY and CDR2 SMNVEV come from the germline V gene (reference sequence). CDR3 sequence (DNA): TGTGCCAGCAGTTTGAGCGGTGGCAATGAGCAGTTCTTC. Its protein product is CASSLSGGNEQFF.

With respect to this clonotype: This may come from a read error, since a much larger clone is one base off. This chain links TRBV29-1 with TRBJ2-5; possibly TRBD2 for D (6 bases). This CDR3 has 11 amino acids. V was trimmed by 4 bases and J by 11 bases, leaving 14 bases between them. Germline-derived CDR1 and CDR2 are SQVTM and ANQGSEA. DNA for the CDR3: TGCAGCGTTGCCAGGGCAAGCGGGCAGTACTTC. Its translation: CSVARASGQYF.

This clonotype turned up a few times. The chain employs TRBV6-2 or TRBV6-3 and TRBJ2-5, with 9 bases identical to TRBD1. The CDR3 runs 15 residues. Germline CDR1 reads MNHEY; CDR2 reads SVGEGT. V was pared by 5 bases and J by 4 bases, with 8 bases of the junction left unmatched. The CDR3 loop is CASSKLQTGGETQYF. DNA of the CDR3: TGTGCCAGCAGTAAACTTCAGACAGGGGGAGAGACCCAGTACTTC.